Given below is one T cell receptor beta chain in context. As yet, its antigen is unknown. Using immunoSEQ multiplex PCR, the repertoire was profiled, and TCRdb retains in-frame clones only, with some absent. The sample has 400,000 to 450,000 clones; around nine tenths are singletons. Documented treatment: 19 received Ad26.COV2.S at low or high dose, single or two shots; 5 received placebo; per-sample allocation not given. Material that was analyzed had been drawn on day 63 after the first vaccine or placebo injection. Cohort 1b enrolled adults aged 18-55 years in Boston. Participants' vaccine, an Ad26 vector, delivered Wuhan-strain SARS-CoV-2 spike. This sample is part of a study of Ad26.COV2.S vaccination and SARS-CoV-2 variants. Study details: Once, or twice with 56 days between doses, Ad26.COV2.S was given intramuscularly.

Notes on the study in general: Responses of spike-specific T cells (both CD8+ and CD4+) reportedly showed substantial breadth after vaccination.

Germline CDR1 reads SGHAT; CDR2 reads FQNNGV. V was trimmed by 1 base and J by 3 bases, leaving 9 bases between them. The CDR3 spans 14 residues. The source was peripheral blood, collected in a trial of Ad26.COV2.S vaccine versus placebo. The rearrangement links TRBV11-2 to TRBJ1-2; the D gene is possibly TRBD1 (6 bases). The clonotype originates from a person aged 18-60 years who received the Ad26.COV2.S COVID-19 vaccine or a placebo. The CDR3 loop is CASSLARGDYGYTF. The CDR3 nucleotides are TGTGCCAGCAGCTTAGCCAGGGGCGACTATGGCTACACCTTC.